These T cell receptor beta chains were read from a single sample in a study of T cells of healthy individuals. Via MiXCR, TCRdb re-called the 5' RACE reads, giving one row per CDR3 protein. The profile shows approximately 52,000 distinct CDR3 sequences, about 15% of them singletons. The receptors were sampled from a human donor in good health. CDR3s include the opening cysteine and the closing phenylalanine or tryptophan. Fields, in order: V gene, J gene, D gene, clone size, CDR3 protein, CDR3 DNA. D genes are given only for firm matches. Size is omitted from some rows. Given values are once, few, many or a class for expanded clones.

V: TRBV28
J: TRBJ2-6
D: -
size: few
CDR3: CASSLERGSGANVLTF
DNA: TGTGCCAGCAGTTTAGAACGGGGATCTGGGGCCAACGTCCTGACTTTC

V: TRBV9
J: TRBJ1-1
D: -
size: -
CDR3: CASSVGGQGLNTEAFF
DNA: TGTGCCAGCAGCGTAGGAGGGCAGGGTTTGAACACTGAAGCTTTCTTT

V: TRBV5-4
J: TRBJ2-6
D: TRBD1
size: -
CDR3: CASSSGTVGSGANVLTF
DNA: TGTGCCAGCAGCTCCGGGACAGTCGGCTCTGGGGCCAACGTCCTGACTTTC

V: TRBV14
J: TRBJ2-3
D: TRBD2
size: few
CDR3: CASSQERLAGAVQGDTQYF
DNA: TGTGCCAGCAGCCAAGAACGGCTAGCGGGGGCCGTGCAAGGAGATACGCAGTATTTT

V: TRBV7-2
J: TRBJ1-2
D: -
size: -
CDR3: CASSLDGRVVTNYGYTF
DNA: TGTGCCAGCAGCTTAGATGGCAGGGTAGTAACTAACTATGGCTACACCTTC

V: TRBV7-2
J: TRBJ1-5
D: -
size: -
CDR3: CASSRGQSSNQPQHF
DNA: TGTGCCAGCAGCCGTGGACAAAGTAGCAATCAGCCCCAGCATTTT

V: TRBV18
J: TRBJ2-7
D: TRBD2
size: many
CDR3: CASSQPGGRNSYEQYF
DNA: TGTGCCAGCTCACAACCAGGCGGGAGGAACTCCTACGAGCAGTACTTC

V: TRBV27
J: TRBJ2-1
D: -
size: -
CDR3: CASSLIMPGTNEQFF
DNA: TGTGCCAGCAGTTTGATCATGCCCGGGACTAATGAGCAGTTCTTC

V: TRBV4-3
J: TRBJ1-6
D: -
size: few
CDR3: CASSPARMYNSPLHF
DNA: TGCGCCAGCAGCCCCGCCCGAATGTATAATTCACCCCTCCACTTT

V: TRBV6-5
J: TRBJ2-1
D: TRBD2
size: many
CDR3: CASSFRTSVNEQFF
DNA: TGTGCCAGCAGTTTCCGGACTAGCGTGAATGAGCAGTTCTTC

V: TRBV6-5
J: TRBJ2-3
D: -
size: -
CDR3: CASSYIPIRGTDTQYF
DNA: TGTGCCAGCAGTTACATCCCTATCAGGGGCACAGATACGCAGTATTTT

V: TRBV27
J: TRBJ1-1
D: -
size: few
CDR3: CASSSVSTEAFF
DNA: TGTGCCAGCAGTTCGGTGAGCACTGAAGCTTTCTTT

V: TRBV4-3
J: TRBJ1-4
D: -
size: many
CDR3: CASSQDGSAATNEKLFF
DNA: TGCGCCAGCAGCCAAGATGGCTCGGCAGCAACTAATGAAAAACTGTTTTTT

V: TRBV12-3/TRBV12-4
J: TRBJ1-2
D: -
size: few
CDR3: CASSLSATYGYTF
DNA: TGTGCCAGCAGTTTGTCAGCCACGTATGGCTACACCTTC

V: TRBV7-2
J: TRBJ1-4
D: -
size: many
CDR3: CASSLVPGPNEKLFF
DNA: TGTGCCAGCAGCTTAGTACCAGGGCCTAATGAAAAACTGTTTTTT

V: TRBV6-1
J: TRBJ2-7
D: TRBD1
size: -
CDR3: CASSRTGATYEQYF
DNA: TGTGCCAGCAGTCGGACAGGGGCCACCTACGAGCAGTACTTC

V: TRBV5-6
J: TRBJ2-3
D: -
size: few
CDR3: CASSSGPSDTQYF
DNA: TGTGCCAGCAGTTCCGGGCCGAGCGATACGCAGTATTTT

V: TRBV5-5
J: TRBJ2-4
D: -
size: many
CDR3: CASSPGGGTGPKNIQYF
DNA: TGTGCCAGCAGCCCGGGTGGGGGCACAGGGCCCAAAAACATTCAGTACTTC

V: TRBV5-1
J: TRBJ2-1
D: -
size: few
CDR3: CASSRIVGNEQFF
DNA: TGCGCCAGCAGCAGGATCGTTGGAAATGAGCAGTTCTTC

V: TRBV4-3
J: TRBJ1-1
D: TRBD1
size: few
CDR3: CASSHGQGMDTEAFF
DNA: TGCGCCAGCAGCCATGGACAGGGCATGGACACTGAAGCTTTCTTT

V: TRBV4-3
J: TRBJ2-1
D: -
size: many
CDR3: CASSQGDGGPYNEQFF
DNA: TGCGCCAGCAGCCAAGGGGACGGGGGACCCTACAATGAGCAGTTCTTC

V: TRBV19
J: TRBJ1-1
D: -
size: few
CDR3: CASSIGRDTEAFF
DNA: TGTGCCAGTAGTATTGGCAGGGACACTGAAGCTTTCTTT

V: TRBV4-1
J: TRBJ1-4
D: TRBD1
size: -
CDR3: CASSQDWDRDEKLFF
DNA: TGCGCCAGCAGCCAAGACTGGGACAGGGATGAAAAACTGTTTTTT